This T cell receptor (beta chain) originates from a study of cytomegalovirus exposure and HLA in healthy donors. Whole-study context: T cells numbering around 180 million yielded 117 million unique TCR beta sequences in an earlier analysis. Whole-study findings and limits: Among TCR beta chains of equal frequency, HLA-associated ones were more clonally expanded in a later analysis. An observed cluster of highly shared sequence variants was recorded as a likely sequencing artifact.

As concerns this clone: Its specificity is not known.

CDR1 and CDR2 from the germline V gene are SGHRS and YFSETQ. The CDR3 runs to 15 residues. V shed 0 bases and J shed 8 bases, with 17 bases lying between them. PCR was performed using 60 Vbeta and 13 Jbeta primers. TCRdb's copy holds only in-frame clones and misses some; the assay was immunoSEQ multiplex PCR. This table holds about 120,000 clones, roughly 9% found once. The V call is TRBV5-1, the J call TRBJ1-2; the D is unclear. The TCR sequence derives from a woman aged 40 to 55 in good health and CMV-seropositive. The sequenced sample consisted of PBMCs. The CDR3 DNA reads TGCGCCAGCAGCTTGGGCGGCACGCTCGGTGTAGGCTACACCTTC. Encoded protein: CASSLGGTLGVGYTF.